The 5 T cell receptor beta chains given below trace back to one sample, sequenced in a study of shared clonotypes between healthy human individuals. Some clones are missing from TCRdb's copy, which holds only in-frame ones; the method was immunoSEQ multiplex PCR. In the table there are over a million clones, roughly 96% of which are singletons. The sequencing input was naive CD4+ T cells sorted from blood. The subset: CD45RA+ positively selected. The source of these receptors is a man in his thirties or forties in good health.

V usage is TRBV5-4 and J usage is TRBJ2-2, with D perhaps matching TRBD2 (5 bases). The CDR3 consists of 14 residues. V was cut by 2 bases and J by 5 bases, with 10 bases left in between. Germline CDR1 reads SGHNT; CDR2 reads YYREEE (reference sequence). CDR3 nucleotides: TGTGCCAGCAGCTTACGGGATTCGACCGGGGAGCTGTTTTTT. Translated, it gives CASSLRDSTGELFF.

The chain recombines TRBV10-1 with TRBJ2-1; 9 positions match TRBD1. CDR1 WNHNN and CDR2 SYGVQD come from the germline V gene (reference sequence). V shed 1 base, J shed 9 bases, and the junction held 10 bases outside the gene matches. CDR3 size: 16 residues. CDR3 residues: CASSEYLRDRASEQFF. CDR3 in DNA: TGCGCCAGCAGTGAGTACCTCCGGGACAGGGCAAGTGAGCAGTTCTTC.

The V and J genes are TRBV7-6 and TRBJ2-3; 8 bases are shared with TRBD1. The germline CDR1 and CDR2 sequences are SGHVS and FNYEAQ. The V segment lost 6 bases and the J segment 6 bases; nucleotides outside the gene matches: 2. The CDR3 has 12 residues. CDR3 nucleotides: TGTGCCAGCAGTAACAGGGGGGATACGCAGTATTTT. As protein: CASSNRGDTQYF.

Comments on this clone: Other DNA sequences of this sample code for an identical CDR3. This sequence joins TRBV5-1 and TRBJ2-5; no clear D gene. Trimming shortened V by 0 bases and J by 5 bases, and 5 bases separated the two germline ends. Per germline, CDR1 SGHRS and CDR2 YFSETQ. This CDR3 is 12 amino acids long. CDR3 nucleotides: TGCGCCAGCAGCTTGGAAGTTGAGACCCAGTACTTC. Residues: CASSLEVETQYF. The full variable domain, its missing parts supplied by reference TRBV5-1 and TRBJ2-5, is KAGVTQTPRYLIKTRGQQVTLSCSPISGHRSVSWYQQTPGQGLQFLFEYFSETQRNKGNFPGRFSGRQFSNSRSEMNVSTLELGDSALYLCASSLEVETQYFGPGTRLLVL.

The chain recombines TRBV10-3 with TRBJ2-1, with TRBD1 matching over 7 bases. The length of the CDR3 is 13 residues. CDR1 and CDR2 (germline): ENHRY, SYGVKD. V lost 10 bases to trimming and J lost 4 bases; unmatched junction nucleotides: 7. The CDR3 nucleotides are TGTGCCAGCCGGGACAGAGAGTACAATGAGCAGTTCTTC. Protein sequence: CASRDREYNEQFF.